Given below is one T cell receptor beta chain in context. Its antigen is still unknown. This record comes from a study of cytomegalovirus exposure and HLA in healthy donors. Findings and limits, study-wide: The study put 150 or so TCR beta chains on its list as cytomegalovirus-associated.

Looked up from germline, CDR1 is MNHNY and CDR2 is SVGAGI (reference sequence). This CDR3 contains 14 residues. The V segment lost 5 bases and the J segment 7 bases; nucleotides outside the gene matches: 10. In the PCR, 60 Vbeta and 13 Jbeta primers were used. The method was immunoSEQ multiplex PCR; TCRdb's version includes in-frame clones alone and lacks a portion of them. The sample carries around 100,000 clones, about four fifths recorded once. The clonotype was recovered from a female donor in good health and CMV-seropositive. Sequenced material: PBMCs. This chain links TRBV6-6 with TRBJ1-2, with TRBD1 matching over 7 bases. The CDR3 is CASSDGTVLCGYTF. The CDR3 DNA reads TGTGCCAGCAGTGATGGGACAGTTCTTTGTGGCTACACCTTC.